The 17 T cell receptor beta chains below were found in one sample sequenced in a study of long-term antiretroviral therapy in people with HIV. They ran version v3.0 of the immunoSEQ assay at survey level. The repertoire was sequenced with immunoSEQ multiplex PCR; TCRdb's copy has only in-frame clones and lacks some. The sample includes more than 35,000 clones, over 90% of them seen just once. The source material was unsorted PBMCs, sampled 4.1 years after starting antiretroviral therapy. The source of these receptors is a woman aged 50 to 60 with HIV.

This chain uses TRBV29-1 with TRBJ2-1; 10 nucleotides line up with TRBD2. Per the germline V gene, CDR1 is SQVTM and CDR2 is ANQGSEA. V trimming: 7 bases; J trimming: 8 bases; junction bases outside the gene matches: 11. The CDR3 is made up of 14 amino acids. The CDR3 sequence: CSGSSGGVWDEQFF. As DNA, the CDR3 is TGCAGCGGATCGAGCGGGGGGGTGTGGGATGAGCAGTTCTTC.

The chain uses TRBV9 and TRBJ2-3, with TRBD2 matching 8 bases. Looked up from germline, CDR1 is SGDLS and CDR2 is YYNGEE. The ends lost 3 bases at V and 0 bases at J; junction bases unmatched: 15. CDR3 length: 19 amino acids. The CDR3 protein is CASSGRLGRGATSTDTQYF. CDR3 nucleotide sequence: TGTGCCAGCAGCGGCCGACTAGGGCGGGGGGCCACTAGCACAGATACGCAGTATTTT.

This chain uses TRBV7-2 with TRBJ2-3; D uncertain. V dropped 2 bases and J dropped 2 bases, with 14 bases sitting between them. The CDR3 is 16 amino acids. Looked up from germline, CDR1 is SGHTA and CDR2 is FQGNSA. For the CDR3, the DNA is TGTGCCAGCAGCTTAATCGCCTCCCCGGACACAGATACGCAGTATTTT. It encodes CASSLIASPDTDTQYF.

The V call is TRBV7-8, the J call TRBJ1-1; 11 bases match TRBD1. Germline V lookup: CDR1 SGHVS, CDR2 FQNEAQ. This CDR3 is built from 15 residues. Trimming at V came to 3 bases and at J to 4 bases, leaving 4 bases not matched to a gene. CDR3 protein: CASSFSGTGGTEAFF. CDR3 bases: TGTGCCAGCAGCTTCTCCGGGACAGGGGGCACTGAAGCTTTCTTT.

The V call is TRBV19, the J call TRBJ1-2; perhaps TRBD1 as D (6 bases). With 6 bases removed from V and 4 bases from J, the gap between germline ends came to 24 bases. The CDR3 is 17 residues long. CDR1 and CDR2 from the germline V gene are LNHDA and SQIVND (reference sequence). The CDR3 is CASSPRGSMRGSYGYTF. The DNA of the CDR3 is TGTGCCAGTAGCCCCAGGGGCTCCATGCGGGGGAGCTATGGCTACACCTTC.

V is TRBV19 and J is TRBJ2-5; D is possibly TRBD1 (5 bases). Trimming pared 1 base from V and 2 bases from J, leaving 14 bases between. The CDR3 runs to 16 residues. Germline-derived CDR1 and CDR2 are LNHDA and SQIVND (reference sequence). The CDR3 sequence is CASSIVQWGRQETQYF. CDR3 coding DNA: TGTGCCAGTAGTATAGTTCAGTGGGGCAGACAAGAGACCCAGTACTTC.

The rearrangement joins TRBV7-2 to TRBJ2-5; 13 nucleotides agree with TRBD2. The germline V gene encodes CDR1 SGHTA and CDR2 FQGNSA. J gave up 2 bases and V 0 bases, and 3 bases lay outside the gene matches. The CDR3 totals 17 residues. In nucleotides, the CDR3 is TGTGCCAGCAGCTTAGCGCGGGGACTAGCGGGACAAGAGACCCAGTACTTC. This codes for CASSLARGLAGQETQYF.

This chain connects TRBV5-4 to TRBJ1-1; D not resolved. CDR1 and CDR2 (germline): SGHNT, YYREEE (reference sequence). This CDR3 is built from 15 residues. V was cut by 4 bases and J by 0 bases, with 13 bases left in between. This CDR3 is CASSGWTGMNTEAFF. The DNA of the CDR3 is TGTGCCAGCAGCGGGTGGACGGGTATGAACACTGAAGCTTTCTTT.

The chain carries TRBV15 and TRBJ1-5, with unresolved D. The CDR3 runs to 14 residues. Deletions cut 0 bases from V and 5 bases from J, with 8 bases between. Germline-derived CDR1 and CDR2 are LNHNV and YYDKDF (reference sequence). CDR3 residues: CATSRDPPDQPQHF. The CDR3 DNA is TGTGCCACCAGCAGAGACCCCCCGGATCAGCCCCAGCATTTT.

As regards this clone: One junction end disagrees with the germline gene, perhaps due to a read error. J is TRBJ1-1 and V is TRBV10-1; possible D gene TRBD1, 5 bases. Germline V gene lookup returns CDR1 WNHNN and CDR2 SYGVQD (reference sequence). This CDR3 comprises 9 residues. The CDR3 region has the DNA TGCGCCAGCAGTGAGAGACAGAGCTTT. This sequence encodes CASSERQSF.

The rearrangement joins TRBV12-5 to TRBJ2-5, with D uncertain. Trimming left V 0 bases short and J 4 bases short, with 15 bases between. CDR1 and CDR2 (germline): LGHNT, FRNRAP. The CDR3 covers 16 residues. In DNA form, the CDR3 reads TGTGCTAGTGGTTTGGTTGGAAAGGGTAGTCTAGAGACCCAGTACTTC. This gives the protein CASGLVGKGSLETQYF.

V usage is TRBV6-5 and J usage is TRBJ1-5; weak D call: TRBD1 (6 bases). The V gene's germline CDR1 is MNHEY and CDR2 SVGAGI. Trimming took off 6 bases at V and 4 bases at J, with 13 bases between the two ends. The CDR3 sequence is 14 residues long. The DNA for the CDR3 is TGTGCCAGCAGGCTGGGGAGGGGGAATCAGCCCCAGCATTTT. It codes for CASRLGRGNQPQHF.

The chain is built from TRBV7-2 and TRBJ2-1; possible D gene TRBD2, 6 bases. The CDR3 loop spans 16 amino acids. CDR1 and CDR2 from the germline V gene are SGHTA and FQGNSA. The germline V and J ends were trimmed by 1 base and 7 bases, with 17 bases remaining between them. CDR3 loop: CASSLDTLAGRNEQFF. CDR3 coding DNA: TGTGCCAGCAGCTTAGACACCCTCGCGGGGCGAAATGAGCAGTTCTTC.

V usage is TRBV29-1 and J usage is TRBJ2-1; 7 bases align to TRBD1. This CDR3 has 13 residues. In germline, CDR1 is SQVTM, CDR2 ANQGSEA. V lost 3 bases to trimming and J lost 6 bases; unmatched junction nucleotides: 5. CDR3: CSVDGTVLNEQFF. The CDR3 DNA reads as TGCAGCGTTGACGGGACAGTACTCAATGAGCAGTTCTTC.

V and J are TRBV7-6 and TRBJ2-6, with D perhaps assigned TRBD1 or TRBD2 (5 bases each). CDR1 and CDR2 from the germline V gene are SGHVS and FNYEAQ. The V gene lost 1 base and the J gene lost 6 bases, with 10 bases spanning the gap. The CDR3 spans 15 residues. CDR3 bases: TGTGCCAGCAGCTTAGGCGAGGGGCCGGCCAACGTCCTGACTTTC. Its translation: CASSLGEGPANVLTF.

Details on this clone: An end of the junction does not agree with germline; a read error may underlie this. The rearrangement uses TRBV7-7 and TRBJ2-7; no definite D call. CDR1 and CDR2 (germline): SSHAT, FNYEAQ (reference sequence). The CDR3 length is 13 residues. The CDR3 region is CASSPGNSYEQYF. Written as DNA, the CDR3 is TGTGCTAGCAGCCCTGGAAACTCCTACGAGCAGTACTTC.

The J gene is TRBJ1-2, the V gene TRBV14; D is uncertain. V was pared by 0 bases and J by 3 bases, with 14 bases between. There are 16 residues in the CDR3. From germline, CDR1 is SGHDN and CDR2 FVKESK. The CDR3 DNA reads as TGTGCCAGCAGCCAAGATAGTCAGCGGAACGACTATGGCTACACCTTC. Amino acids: CASSQDSQRNDYGYTF.